The clone carrying this T cell receptor beta chain appeared a few times. This specimen belongs to a study of regulatory T cells in long-lasting Graves disease. HTBI primers from iRepertoire and Arm-PCR of CDR3 regions yielded the TCR beta libraries. TCRdb recomputed calls from the multiplex PCR reads with MiXCR, one row per CDR3 protein. The repertoire consists of 680,000 or so distinct CDR3 sequences, with roughly 15% occurring once and the leading ten covering 15% to 20%. Noted time point: newly diagnosed GD, antithyroid drugs for less than 3 months. TCR sequences were obtained from RNA taken from PBMCs. The CDR3 is 13 residues long. V shed 2 bases and J shed 4 bases, with 11 bases lying between them. The germline V gene has CDR1 SQVTM and CDR2 ANQGSEA. These sequences were also reported in another study, on T cells in Graves' hyperthyroidism and ophthalmopathy. That report adds: Clinical symptoms, serum thyroxine, TRAb, thyroid ultrasound and orbital computed tomography established diagnosis.

This receptor was taken from a woman in her thirties with Graves disease. This sample comprised peripheral blood mononuclear cells (PBMCs), obtained at new diagnosis, from a patient treated with antithyroid drugs. V usage is TRBV29-1 and J usage is TRBJ1-2; a weak D match, TRBD1 (6 bases). Here the CDR3 reads CSVETGTGYGYTF. CDR3 DNA: TGCAGCGTTGAAACAGGGACTGGCTATGGCTACACCTTC.